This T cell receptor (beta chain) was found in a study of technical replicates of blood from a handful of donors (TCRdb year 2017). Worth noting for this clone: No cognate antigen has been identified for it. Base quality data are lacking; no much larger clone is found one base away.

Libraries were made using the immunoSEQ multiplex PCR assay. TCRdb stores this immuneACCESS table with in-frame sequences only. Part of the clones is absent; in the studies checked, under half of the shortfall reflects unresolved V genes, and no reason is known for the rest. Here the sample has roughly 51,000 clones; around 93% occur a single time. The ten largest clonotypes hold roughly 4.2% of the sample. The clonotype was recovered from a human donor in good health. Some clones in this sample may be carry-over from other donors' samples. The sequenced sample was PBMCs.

CDR3 region: CASSPFRGQVGADTQYF. The sequenced DNA: TGTGCCAGCTCACCTTTTAGAGGACAGGTTGGGGCAGATACGCAGTATTTT. This chain joins TRBV18 to TRBJ2-3; 7 bases in the middle match TRBD1. Via the germline V gene, CDR1 is KGHSH and CDR2 LQKENI. The CDR3 holds 17 amino acids from the cysteine to the phenylalanine. Only CDR3 DNA remains: 51 bases, in frame from the first base. At the junction V is shortened by 3 bases and J by 4 bases; bases outside the gene matches: 13.